A single sample is the source of the 2 T cell receptor beta chains below, sequenced in a study of cytomegalovirus exposure and HLA in healthy donors. Use of 60 Vbeta and 13 Jbeta primers characterized the PCR. Measured with immunoSEQ multiplex PCR; TCRdb has only the in-frame clones, and not every one. The data contain 90,000 to 100,000 clones, around 82% of them singletons. Sequences were obtained from PBMCs. The source of these receptors is a man aged 18-30 years in good health and CMV-seronegative.

The V gene is TRBV7-9, the J gene TRBJ2-7; D is possibly TRBD1 (6 bases). The CDR3 consists of 14 residues. V lost 4 bases and J 7 bases, leaving 17 bases between the germline ends. Germline V gives CDR1 SEHNR, CDR2 FQNEAQ (reference sequence). This CDR3 is CASSWDTQRLEQYF. CDR3 sequence (DNA): TGTGCCAGCAGCTGGGACACCCAAAGGTTAGAGCAGTACTTC.

The chain uses TRBV19 and TRBJ2-5, with D possibly TRBD2 on 6 matching bases. Germline CDR1 LNHDA, CDR2 SQIVND (reference sequence). V was clipped by 4 bases and J by 4 bases, with 7 bases between them. This CDR3 has 12 amino acids. The CDR3 protein is CASSTGGETQYF. CDR3 DNA sequence: TGTGCCAGTAGTACCGGGGGAGAGACCCAGTACTTC.